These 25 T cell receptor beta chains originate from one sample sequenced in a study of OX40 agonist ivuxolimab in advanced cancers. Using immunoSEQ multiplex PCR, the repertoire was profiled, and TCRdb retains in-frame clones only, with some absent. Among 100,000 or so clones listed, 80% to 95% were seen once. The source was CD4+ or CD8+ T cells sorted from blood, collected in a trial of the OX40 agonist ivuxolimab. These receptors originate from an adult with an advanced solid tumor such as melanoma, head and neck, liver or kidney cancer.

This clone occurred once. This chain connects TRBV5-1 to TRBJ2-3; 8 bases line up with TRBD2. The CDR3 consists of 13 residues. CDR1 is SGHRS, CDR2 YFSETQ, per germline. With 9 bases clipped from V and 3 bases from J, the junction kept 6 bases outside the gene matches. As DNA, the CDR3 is TGCGCCACCCGTAGCGGGAAGACAGATACGCAGTATTTT. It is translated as CATRSGKTDTQYF. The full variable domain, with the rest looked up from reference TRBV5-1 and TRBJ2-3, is KAGVTQTPRYLIKTRGQQVTLSCSPISGHRSVSWYQQTPGQGLQFLFEYFSETQRNKGNFPGRFSGRQFSNSRSEMNVSTLELGDSALYLCATRSGKTDTQYFGPGTRLTVL.

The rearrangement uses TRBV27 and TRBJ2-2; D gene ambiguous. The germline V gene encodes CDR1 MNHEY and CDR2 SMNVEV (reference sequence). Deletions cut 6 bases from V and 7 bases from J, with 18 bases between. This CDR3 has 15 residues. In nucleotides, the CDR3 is TGTGCCAGCAGCCTTCGAAGAGATAAGGTCGGGGAGCTGTTTTTT. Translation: CASSLRRDKVGELFF.

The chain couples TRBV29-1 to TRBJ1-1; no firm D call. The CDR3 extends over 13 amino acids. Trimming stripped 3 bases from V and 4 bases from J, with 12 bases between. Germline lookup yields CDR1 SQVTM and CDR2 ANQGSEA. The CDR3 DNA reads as TGCAGCGTTGATAGAGGGTCGGGCACTGAAGCTTTCTTT. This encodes CSVDRGSGTEAFF. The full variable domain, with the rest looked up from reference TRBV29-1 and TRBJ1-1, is SAVISQKPSRDICQRGTSLTIQCQVDSQVTMMFWYRQQPGQSLTLIATANQGSEATYESGFVIDKFPISRPNLTFSTLTVSNMSPEDSSIYLCSVDRGSGTEAFFGQGTRLTVV.

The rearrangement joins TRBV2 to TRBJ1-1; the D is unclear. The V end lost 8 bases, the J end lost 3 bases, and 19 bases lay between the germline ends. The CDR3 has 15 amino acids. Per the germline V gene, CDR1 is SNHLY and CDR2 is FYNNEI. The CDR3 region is CASYGLGGLHTEAFF. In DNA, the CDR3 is TGTGCCAGCTATGGTCTAGGAGGACTCCACACTGAAGCTTTCTTT. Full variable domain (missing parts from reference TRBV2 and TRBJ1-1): EPEVTQTPSHQVTQMGQEVILRCVPISNHLYFYWYRQILGQKVEFLVSFYNNEISEKSEIFDDQFSVERPDGSNFTLKIRSTKLEDSAMYFCASYGLGGLHTEAFFGQGTRLTVV.

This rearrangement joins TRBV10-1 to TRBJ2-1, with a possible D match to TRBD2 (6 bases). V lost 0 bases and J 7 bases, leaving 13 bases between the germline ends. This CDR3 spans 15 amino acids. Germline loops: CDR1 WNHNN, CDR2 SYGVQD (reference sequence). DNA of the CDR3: TGCGCCAGCAGTGAGTCGTCGGGGGTGGGGAATGAGCAGTTCTTC. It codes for CASSESSGVGNEQFF.

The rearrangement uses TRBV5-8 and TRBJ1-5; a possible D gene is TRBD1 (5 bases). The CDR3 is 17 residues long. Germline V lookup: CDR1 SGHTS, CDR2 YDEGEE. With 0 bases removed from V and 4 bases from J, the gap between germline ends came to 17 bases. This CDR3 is CASSLEVRGHQNQPQHF. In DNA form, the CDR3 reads TGTGCCAGCAGCTTGGAAGTCCGTGGACACCAAAATCAGCCCCAGCATTTT.

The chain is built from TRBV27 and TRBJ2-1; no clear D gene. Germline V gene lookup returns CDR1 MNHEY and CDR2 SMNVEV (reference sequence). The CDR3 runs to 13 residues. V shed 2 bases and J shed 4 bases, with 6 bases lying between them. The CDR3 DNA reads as TGTGCCAGCAGTTTAGACCTTTACAATGAGCAGTTCTTC. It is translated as CASSLDLYNEQFF.

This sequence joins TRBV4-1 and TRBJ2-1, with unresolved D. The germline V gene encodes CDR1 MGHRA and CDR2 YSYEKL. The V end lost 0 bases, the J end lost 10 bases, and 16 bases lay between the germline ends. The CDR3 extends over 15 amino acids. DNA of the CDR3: TGCGCCAGCAGCCAAGAACCGTTACCAAAGGTCGAGCAGTTCTTC. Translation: CASSQEPLPKVEQFF.

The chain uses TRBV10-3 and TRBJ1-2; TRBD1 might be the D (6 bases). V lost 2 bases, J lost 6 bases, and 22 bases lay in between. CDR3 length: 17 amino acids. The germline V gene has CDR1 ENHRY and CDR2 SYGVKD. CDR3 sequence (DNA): TGTGCCATCAGTGAGAATATTCAGGCCAGGGGAAAGGATGGCTACACCTTC. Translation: CAISENIQARGKDGYTF.

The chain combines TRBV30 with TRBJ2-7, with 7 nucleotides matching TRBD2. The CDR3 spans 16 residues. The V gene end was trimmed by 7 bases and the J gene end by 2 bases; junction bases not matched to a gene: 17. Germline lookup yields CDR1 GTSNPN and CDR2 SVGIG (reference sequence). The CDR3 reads CAFTPFGGRGAYEQYF. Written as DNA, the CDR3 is TGTGCCTTTACCCCCTTTGGAGGGAGGGGTGCCTACGAGCAGTACTTC. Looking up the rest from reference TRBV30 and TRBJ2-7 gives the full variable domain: SQTIHQWPATLVQPVGSPLSLECTVEGTSNPNLYWYRQAAGRGLQLLFYSVGIGQISSEVPQNLSASRPQDRQFILSSKKLLLSDSGFYLCAFTPFGGRGAYEQYFGPGTRLTVT.

The CDR3 loop reads CASSLGQGGTEAFF. CDR3 nucleotides: TGTGCCAGCAGTTTGGGACAGGGCGGCACTGAAGCTTTCTTT. V usage is TRBV27 and J usage is TRBJ1-1; TRBD1 matches 9 bases. The CDR3 loop spans 14 amino acids. V gave up 3 bases and J gave up 4 bases; unmatched junction bases: 3. Per germline, CDR1 MNHEY and CDR2 SMNVEV (reference sequence).

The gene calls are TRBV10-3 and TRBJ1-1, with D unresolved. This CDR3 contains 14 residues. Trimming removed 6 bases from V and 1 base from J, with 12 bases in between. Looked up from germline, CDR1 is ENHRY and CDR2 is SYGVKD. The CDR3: CAIRREGWNTEAFF. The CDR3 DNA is TGTGCCATCAGGAGGGAAGGGTGGAACACTGAAGCTTTCTTT.

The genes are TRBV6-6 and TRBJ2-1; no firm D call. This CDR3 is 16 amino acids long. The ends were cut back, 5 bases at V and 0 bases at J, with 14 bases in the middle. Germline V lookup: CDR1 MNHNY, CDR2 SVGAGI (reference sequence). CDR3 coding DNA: TGTGCCAGCAGTACCGACTCGGCCCCCTCCTACAATGAGCAGTTCTTC. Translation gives CASSTDSAPSYNEQFF.

The CDR3 DNA is TGTGCCAGCAGTGACCCCCGAGCAGGACCGAATTCACCCCTCCACTTT. It codes for CASSDPRAGPNSPLHF. The J gene is TRBJ1-6, the V gene TRBV2; no clear D. The CDR3 has 16 amino acids. V gave up 3 bases and J gave up 7 bases, with 16 bases separating them. Looked up from germline, CDR1 is SNHLY and CDR2 is FYNNEI.

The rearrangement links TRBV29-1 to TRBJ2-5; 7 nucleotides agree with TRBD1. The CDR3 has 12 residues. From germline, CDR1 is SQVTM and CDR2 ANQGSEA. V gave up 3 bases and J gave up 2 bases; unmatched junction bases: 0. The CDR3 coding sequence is TGCAGCGTTGACAGGGGGCAAGAGACCCAGTACTTC. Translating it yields CSVDRGQETQYF.

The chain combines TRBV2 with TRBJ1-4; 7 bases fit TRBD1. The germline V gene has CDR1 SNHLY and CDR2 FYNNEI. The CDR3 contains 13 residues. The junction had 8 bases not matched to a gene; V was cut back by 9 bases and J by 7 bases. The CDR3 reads CARRDSDFEKLFF. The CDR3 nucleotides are TGTGCCAGACGGGACAGTGATTTTGAAAAACTGTTTTTT.

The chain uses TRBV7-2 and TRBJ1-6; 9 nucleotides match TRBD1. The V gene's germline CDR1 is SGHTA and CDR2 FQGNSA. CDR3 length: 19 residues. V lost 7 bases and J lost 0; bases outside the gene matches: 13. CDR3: CASILIKTGGHSYNSPLHF. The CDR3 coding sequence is TGTGCCAGCATCCTGATTAAGACAGGGGGACACTCCTATAATTCACCCCTCCACTTT.

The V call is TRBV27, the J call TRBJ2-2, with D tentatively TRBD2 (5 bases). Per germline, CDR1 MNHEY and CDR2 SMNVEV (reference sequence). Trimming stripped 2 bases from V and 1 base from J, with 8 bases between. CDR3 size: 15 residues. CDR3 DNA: TGTGCCAGCAGTTTAAGTCGGGAGAACACCGGGGAGCTGTTTTTT. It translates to CASSLSRENTGELFF.

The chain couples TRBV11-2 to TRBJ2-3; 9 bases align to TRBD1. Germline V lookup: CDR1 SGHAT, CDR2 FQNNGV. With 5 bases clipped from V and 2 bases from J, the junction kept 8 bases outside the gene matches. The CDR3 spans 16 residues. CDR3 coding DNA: TGTGCCAGCAGCAGCTTTGGACAGGGGTACACAGATACGCAGTATTTT. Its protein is CASSSFGQGYTDTQYF.

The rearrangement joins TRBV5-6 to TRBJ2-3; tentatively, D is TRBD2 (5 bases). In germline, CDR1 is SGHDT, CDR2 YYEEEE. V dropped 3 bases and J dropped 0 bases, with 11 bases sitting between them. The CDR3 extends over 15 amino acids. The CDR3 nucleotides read TGTGCCAGCAGCTGGGAGAGTTATAGCACAGATACGCAGTATTTT. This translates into CASSWESYSTDTQYF.

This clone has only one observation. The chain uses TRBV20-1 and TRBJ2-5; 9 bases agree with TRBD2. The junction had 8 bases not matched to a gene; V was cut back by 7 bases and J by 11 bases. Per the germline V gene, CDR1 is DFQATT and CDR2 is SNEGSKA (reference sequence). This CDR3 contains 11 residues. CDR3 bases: TGCAGTGGCCTAGCGGGAAGGGAGCAGTACTTC. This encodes CSGLAGREQYF.

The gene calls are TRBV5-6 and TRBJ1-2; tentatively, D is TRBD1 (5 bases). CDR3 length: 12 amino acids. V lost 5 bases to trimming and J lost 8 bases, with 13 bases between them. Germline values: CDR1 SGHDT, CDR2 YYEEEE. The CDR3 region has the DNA TGTGCCAGCAGATCTACAGGAGAGGGCTACACCTTC. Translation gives CASRSTGEGYTF.

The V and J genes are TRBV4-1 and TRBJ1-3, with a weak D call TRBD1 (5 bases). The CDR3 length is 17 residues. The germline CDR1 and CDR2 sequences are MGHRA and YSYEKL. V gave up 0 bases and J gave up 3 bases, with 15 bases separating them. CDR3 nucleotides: TGCGCCAGCAGCCAAGATTTCCAGGGCGGAATTGGAAACACCATATATTTT. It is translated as CASSQDFQGGIGNTIYF.

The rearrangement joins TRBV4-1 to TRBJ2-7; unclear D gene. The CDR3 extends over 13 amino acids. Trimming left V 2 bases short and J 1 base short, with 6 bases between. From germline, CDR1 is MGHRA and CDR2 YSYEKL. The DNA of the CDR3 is TGCGCCAGCAGCCAACCGGGTTCCTACGAGCAGTACTTC. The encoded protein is CASSQPGSYEQYF.

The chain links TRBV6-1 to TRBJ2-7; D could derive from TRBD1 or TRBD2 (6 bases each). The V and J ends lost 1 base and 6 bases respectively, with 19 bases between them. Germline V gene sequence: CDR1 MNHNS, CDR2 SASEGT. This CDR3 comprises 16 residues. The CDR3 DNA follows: TGTGCCAGCAGTGAAGAGAAAGGGGGGATATCGCGCGAGCAGTACTTC. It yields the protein CASSEEKGGISREQYF.